This is a list of T cell receptor beta chains from one sample in a study of T cell responses to AZD1222 COVID-19 vaccine. TCRdb's table, derived via immunoSEQ multiplex PCR, lists solely in-frame clones and lacks some. Of 150,000 to 200,000 clones listed, 90% are singletons. The specimen was peripheral blood, collected 28 days after the second AZD1222 dose. The receptors were gathered from an adult who received the AZD1222 COVID-19 vaccine. Each CDR3 is given with its conserved first and last residue. A D gene is named only where the DNA matches it firmly. Clone size is shown for a subset of rows, as once, few, many or a class of expanded clone.

TRBD1 | TRBJ1-4 | TRBV18 | - | TGTGCCAGCTCACCCGACAGGGTTAATGAAAAACTGTTTTTT | CASSPDRVNEKLFF
TRBD1 | TRBJ1-4 | TRBV28 | - | TGTGCCAGCAGTCCGACAGGGGACCTTAATGAAAAACTGTTTTTT | CASSPTGDLNEKLFF
- | TRBJ1-4 | TRBV18 | few | TGTGCCAGCTCACGCGGGGAAAAACTGTTTTTT | CASSRGEKLFF
TRBD1 | TRBJ1-2 | TRBV19 | - | TGTGCCAGTAATTCAAAGACAGGGGGCGACTATGGCTACACCTTC | CASNSKTGGDYGYTF
- | TRBJ2-2 | TRBV3-1/TRBV3-2 | - | TGTGCCAGCAGCCAAGGCGGGGGCCGGACCGGGGAGCTGTTTTTT | CASSQGGGRTGELFF
- | TRBJ1-5 | TRBV29-1 | - | TGCAGCGTTGGACAACAGGAGAATCAGCCCCAGCATTTT | CSVGQQENQPQHF
TRBD1 | TRBJ2-7 | TRBV6-5 | - | TGTGCCAGCAGCCCAACAGGGGGCCCTCCTACCTACGACTTC | CASSPTGGPPTYDF
- | TRBJ1-3 | TRBV19 | - | TGTGCCAGTAGCCTTGCTCAGGGAACTTTTAGAAACACCATATATTTT | CASSLAQGTFRNTIYF
- | TRBJ2-1 | TRBV18 | - | TGTGCCAGCTCACCACCAAGGGACGGGGCTAACAATGAGCAGTTCTTC | CASSPPRDGANNEQFF
- | TRBJ2-7 | TRBV11-2 | - | TGTGCCAGCAGCTTAGTATCCTACGAGCAGTACTTC | CASSLVSYEQYF
- | TRBJ1-4 | TRBV28 | - | TGTGCCAGCAGTTTCGGGGGGGCTAATGAAAAACTGTTTTTT | CASSFGGANEKLFF
- | TRBJ2-7 | TRBV28 | - | TGTGCCAGCAGTTATCCCGGGGCTAGGGTCTACGAGCAGTACTTC | CASSYPGARVYEQYF
- | TRBJ1-6 | TRBV5-1 | - | TGCGCCAGCAGGGACAGTGATAATTCACCCCTCCACTTT | CASRDSDNSPLHF
TRBD1 | TRBJ1-5 | TRBV6-1 | once | TGTGCCAGCAGTGAGGGGACAGGGGGCAATCAGCCCCAGCATTTT | CASSEGTGGNQPQHF
- | TRBJ1-4 | TRBV7-2 | - | TGTGCCAGCAGCCGCTCCCCGGAGGGGAGTGAAAAACTGTTTTTT | CASSRSPEGSEKLFF
- | TRBJ2-3 | TRBV7-2 | - | TGTGCCAGCAGCCGGAACCGGGCAGTGATCACAGATACGCAGTATTTT | CASSRNRAVITDTQYF
- | TRBJ1-6 | TRBV6-1 | - | TGTGCCAGCAGTGAATTTCATGGTGGGGGCTCCTATAATTCACCCCTCCACTTT | CASSEFHGGGSYNSPLHF
TRBD1 | TRBJ1-6 | TRBV18 | - | TGTGCCAGCTCATCGGTGGACAGGGGATCTTCACCCCTCCACTTT | CASSSVDRGSSPLHF
- | TRBJ1-1 | TRBV12-3/TRBV12-4 | once | TGTGCCAGCAGCCCCTACACTGAAGCTTTCTTT | CASSPYTEAFF
- | TRBJ2-7 | TRBV30 | - | TGTGCCTGGAGTGGGGGCGGCAGTTCCTACGAGCAGTACTTC | CAWSGGGSSYEQYF
- | TRBJ2-5 | TRBV3-1/TRBV3-2 | - | TGTGCCAGCAGCCCGACAGGTCAAGAGACCCAGTACTTC | CASSPTGQETQYF
- | TRBJ1-4 | TRBV7-6 | - | TGTGCCAGCAGCTTACGCAACTCCGGGACAACGGAAAAACTGTTTTTT | CASSLRNSGTTEKLFF
- | TRBJ2-3 | TRBV10-3 | few | TGTGCCATCAGTGATTCGGAAGTGACAGATACGCAGTATTTT | CAISDSEVTDTQYF